Listed below are T cell receptor beta chains from one sample, sequenced in a study of T cell changes during pregnancy in multiple sclerosis. Data came from immunoSEQ multiplex PCR; TCRdb stores just in-frame clones and leaves some out. Of about 87,000 clones in the sample, 85% to 95% are singletons; the top ten hold 1.1% to 1.5%. Sample: peripheral blood, taken in the third trimester of pregnancy. The receptors derive from a female donor in good health, enrolled as a control in a pregnancy study. Both conserved end residues are part of each CDR3. Fields, in order: D gene, clone size, V gene, J gene, CDR3 protein, CDR3 DNA. The D gene is left open where the match is weak. A row's size may be missing; if present it is once, few, many or a size class.

d_call: NA
clone_size: NA
v_call: TRBV7-8
j_call: TRBJ1-4
cdr3_aa: CASSLGGEKLFF
cdr3_nt: TGTGCCAGCAGCTTGGGGGGAGAAAAACTGTTTTTT

d_call: NA
clone_size: NA
v_call: TRBV19
j_call: TRBJ2-1
cdr3_aa: CASCPGTSGNEQFF
cdr3_nt: TGTGCCAGTTGCCCTGGGACTTCAGGGAATGAGCAGTTCTTC

d_call: TRBD2
clone_size: NA
v_call: TRBV14
j_call: TRBJ2-7
cdr3_aa: CASSQSLAGDGEQYF
cdr3_nt: TGTGCCAGCAGCCAGTCACTAGCGGGAGATGGTGAGCAGTACTTC

d_call: NA
clone_size: few
v_call: TRBV7-2
j_call: TRBJ2-5
cdr3_aa: CASSLFPGETQYF
cdr3_nt: TGTGCCAGCAGCCTATTTCCAGGGGAGACCCAGTACTTC

d_call: TRBD1
clone_size: NA
v_call: TRBV5-5
j_call: TRBJ1-3
cdr3_aa: CASSLETGGHSGNTIYF
cdr3_nt: TGTGCCAGCAGCTTGGAGACAGGGGGTCACTCTGGAAACACCATATATTTT

d_call: NA
clone_size: NA
v_call: TRBV23-1
j_call: TRBJ1-1
cdr3_aa: CASRWTPDTEAFF
cdr3_nt: TGCGCCAGCAGATGGACACCAGACACTGAAGCTTTCTTT

d_call: TRBD2
clone_size: NA
v_call: TRBV5-6
j_call: TRBJ2-3
cdr3_aa: CASSLVGGGGNTQYF
cdr3_nt: TGTGCCAGCAGCCTGGTCGGCGGCGGGGGAAATACGCAGTATTTT

d_call: TRBD2
clone_size: NA
v_call: TRBV2
j_call: TRBJ2-5
cdr3_aa: CASRAYGLAGGPEETQYF
cdr3_nt: TGTGCCAGCAGGGCGTATGGACTAGCGGGAGGGCCGGAAGAGACCCAGTACTTC

d_call: TRBD2
clone_size: NA
v_call: TRBV30
j_call: TRBJ2-1
cdr3_aa: CASTSGRGNEQFF
cdr3_nt: TGTGCCTCAACTAGCGGGAGGGGTAATGAGCAGTTCTTC

d_call: NA
clone_size: NA
v_call: TRBV6-5
j_call: TRBJ1-1
cdr3_aa: CASSRFGNVNTEAFF
cdr3_nt: TGTGCCAGCAGCCGATTCGGGAACGTGAACACTGAAGCTTTCTTT

d_call: NA
clone_size: NA
v_call: TRBV5-1
j_call: TRBJ2-3
cdr3_aa: CASSSLGSRTDTQYF
cdr3_nt: TGCGCCAGCAGCTCCCTGGGCAGTCGCACAGATACGCAGTATTTT

d_call: NA
clone_size: NA
v_call: TRBV5-1
j_call: TRBJ2-3
cdr3_aa: CASSPGHSTDTQYF
cdr3_nt: TGCGCCAGCAGCCCGGGACATAGCACAGATACGCAGTATTTT

d_call: NA
clone_size: NA
v_call: TRBV9
j_call: TRBJ1-4
cdr3_aa: CASSPQLAGINEKLFF
cdr3_nt: TGTGCCAGCAGCCCCCAACTAGCGGGGATCAATGAAAAACTGTTTTTT

d_call: NA
clone_size: NA
v_call: TRBV28
j_call: TRBJ2-5
cdr3_aa: CASQEAVTQYF
cdr3_nt: TGTGCCAGCCAGGAGGCGGTGACCCAGTACTTC

d_call: NA
clone_size: NA
v_call: TRBV27
j_call: TRBJ1-1
cdr3_aa: CASSTRKGRTEAFF
cdr3_nt: TGTGCCAGCAGTACCCGAAAGGGGCGGACTGAAGCTTTCTTT

d_call: NA
clone_size: few
v_call: TRBV29-1
j_call: TRBJ1-1
cdr3_aa: CSVAGSNTEAFF
cdr3_nt: TGCAGCGTCGCCGGGTCGAACACTGAAGCTTTCTTT

d_call: TRBD2
clone_size: once
v_call: TRBV5-6
j_call: TRBJ2-5
cdr3_aa: CASSLQREYRETQYF
cdr3_nt: TGTGCCAGCAGCTTGCAGCGGGAGTATCGAGAGACCCAGTACTTC

d_call: NA
clone_size: few
v_call: TRBV29-1
j_call: TRBJ1-1
cdr3_aa: CSVPGGNTEAFF
cdr3_nt: TGCAGCGTCCCCGGGGGGAACACTGAAGCTTTCTTT

d_call: TRBD2
clone_size: NA
v_call: TRBV19
j_call: TRBJ2-4
cdr3_aa: CASSPLSGTGNIQYF
cdr3_nt: TGTGCCAGTAGTCCCTTGAGCGGGACGGGGAACATTCAGTACTTC

d_call: NA
clone_size: once
v_call: TRBV29-1
j_call: TRBJ1-2
cdr3_aa: CSVTGVGTRDFYYGYTF
cdr3_nt: TGCAGCGTTACTGGAGTCGGGACAAGGGATTTCTACTATGGCTACACCTTC

d_call: TRBD1
clone_size: NA
v_call: TRBV7-2
j_call: TRBJ2-7
cdr3_aa: CASSSLPTLTGSSYEQYF
cdr3_nt: TGTGCCAGCAGCTCCCTCCCGACTCTGACAGGGAGCTCCTACGAGCAGTACTTC

d_call: NA
clone_size: NA
v_call: TRBV29-1
j_call: TRBJ2-3
cdr3_aa: CSADLTDTQYF
cdr3_nt: TGCAGCGCAGATTTGACAGATACGCAGTATTTT

d_call: TRBD2
clone_size: NA
v_call: TRBV7-6
j_call: TRBJ2-1
cdr3_aa: CASSLASGRLGNEQFF
cdr3_nt: TGTGCCAGCAGCTTGGCTAGCGGGAGACTAGGAAATGAGCAGTTCTTC

d_call: TRBD1
clone_size: NA
v_call: TRBV18
j_call: TRBJ1-2
cdr3_aa: CASSPGQTSDYGYTF
cdr3_nt: TGTGCCAGCTCACCGGGACAGACTTCGGACTATGGCTACACCTTC

d_call: TRBD1
clone_size: NA
v_call: TRBV7-2
j_call: TRBJ1-1
cdr3_aa: CASTKPRGQENTEAFF
cdr3_nt: TGTGCCAGCACCAAGCCTCGGGGACAGGAGAACACTGAAGCTTTCTTT

d_call: NA
clone_size: NA
v_call: TRBV11-1
j_call: TRBJ2-1
cdr3_aa: CASSLPTWARNEQFF
cdr3_nt: TGTGCCAGCAGCTTACCCACTTGGGCGAGAAATGAGCAGTTCTTC

d_call: NA
clone_size: NA
v_call: TRBV10-3
j_call: TRBJ2-7
cdr3_aa: CAISEWARSEGSSYEQYF
cdr3_nt: TGTGCCATCAGTGAGTGGGCACGGTCGGAGGGGAGCTCCTACGAGCAGTACTTC

d_call: NA
clone_size: once
v_call: TRBV7-9
j_call: TRBJ2-5
cdr3_aa: CASSSTKTAQETQYF
cdr3_nt: TGTGCCAGCAGCTCCACGAAGACAGCCCAAGAGACCCAGTACTTC

d_call: NA
clone_size: NA
v_call: TRBV28
j_call: TRBJ2-3
cdr3_aa: CASSRQGLDTQYF
cdr3_nt: TGTGCCAGCAGTCGACAGGGACTGGATACGCAGTATTTT

d_call: NA
clone_size: once
v_call: TRBV5-1
j_call: TRBJ2-1
cdr3_aa: CASTSAGEQFF
cdr3_nt: TGCGCCAGCACCTCAGCGGGTGAGCAGTTCTTC

d_call: TRBD1
clone_size: NA
v_call: TRBV28
j_call: TRBJ2-4
cdr3_aa: CASRLTGTGDGGIQYF
cdr3_nt: TGTGCCAGCAGGCTCACCGGGACAGGGGATGGAGGCATTCAGTACTTC

d_call: TRBD1
clone_size: NA
v_call: TRBV5-1
j_call: TRBJ2-5
cdr3_aa: CASSRFGQGAWETQYF
cdr3_nt: TGCGCCAGCAGCAGGTTCGGACAGGGGGCTTGGGAGACCCAGTACTTC

d_call: NA
clone_size: NA
v_call: TRBV28
j_call: TRBJ2-1
cdr3_aa: CASSLRALANEQFF
cdr3_nt: TGTGCCAGCAGTTTAAGGGCTCTAGCTAATGAGCAGTTCTTC

d_call: NA
clone_size: NA
v_call: TRBV19
j_call: TRBJ2-7
cdr3_aa: CASSIYLGGDYEQYF
cdr3_nt: TGTGCCAGTAGTATATATTTGGGGGGAGACTACGAGCAGTACTTC

d_call: NA
clone_size: NA
v_call: TRBV27
j_call: TRBJ1-1
cdr3_aa: CASSLDSLNTEAFF
cdr3_nt: TGTGCCAGCAGTTTGGACAGCCTGAACACTGAAGCTTTCTTT

d_call: NA
clone_size: NA
v_call: TRBV2
j_call: TRBJ2-5
cdr3_aa: CASSGDQETQYF
cdr3_nt: TGTGCCAGTTCGGGGGACCAAGAGACCCAGTACTTC

d_call: TRBD1
clone_size: few
v_call: TRBV5-6
j_call: TRBJ2-7
cdr3_aa: CASSPAATGREQYF
cdr3_nt: TGTGCCAGCAGCCCGGCGGCGACAGGGCGTGAGCAGTACTTC

d_call: TRBD2
clone_size: NA
v_call: TRBV6-5
j_call: TRBJ2-3
cdr3_aa: CASSYQSGRLTDTQYF
cdr3_nt: TGTGCCAGCAGTTACCAGAGCGGGAGGCTGACAGATACGCAGTATTTT

d_call: NA
clone_size: NA
v_call: TRBV28
j_call: TRBJ2-2
cdr3_aa: CASSLTFVRGGELFF
cdr3_nt: TGTGCCAGCAGCCTGACTTTTGTCAGGGGCGGGGAGCTGTTTTTT

d_call: TRBD1
clone_size: NA
v_call: TRBV7-9
j_call: TRBJ1-5
cdr3_aa: CASSLAGTGTQPQHF
cdr3_nt: TGTGCCAGCAGCTTAGCCGGGACAGGGACTCAGCCCCAGCATTTT

d_call: TRBD1
clone_size: NA
v_call: TRBV6-1
j_call: TRBJ1-3
cdr3_aa: CASSDRGQLVGNTIYF
cdr3_nt: TGTGCCAGCAGTGACCGGGGACAGCTGGTAGGAAACACCATATATTTT

d_call: TRBD2
clone_size: NA
v_call: TRBV4-1
j_call: TRBJ2-1
cdr3_aa: CASSQSPGLAYNEQFF
cdr3_nt: TGCGCCAGCAGCCAAAGCCCGGGACTAGCCTACAATGAGCAGTTCTTC

d_call: NA
clone_size: NA
v_call: TRBV6-4
j_call: TRBJ2-3
cdr3_aa: CASSDPDGSGTDTQYF
cdr3_nt: TGTGCCAGCAGTGACCCTGACGGGAGCGGCACAGATACGCAGTATTTT

d_call: NA
clone_size: NA
v_call: TRBV7-9
j_call: TRBJ2-6
cdr3_aa: CASSRTDGANVLTF
cdr3_nt: TGTGCCAGCAGCCGGACAGACGGGGCCAACGTCCTGACTTTC

d_call: NA
clone_size: NA
v_call: TRBV7-2
j_call: TRBJ2-7
cdr3_aa: CASSLVPGNEQYF
cdr3_nt: TGTGCCAGCAGCTTAGTTCCGGGGAACGAGCAGTACTTC

d_call: NA
clone_size: NA
v_call: TRBV5-6
j_call: TRBJ2-1
cdr3_aa: CASRRGTEYNEQFF
cdr3_nt: TGTGCCAGCAGAAGGGGAACAGAGTACAATGAGCAGTTCTTC

d_call: NA
clone_size: NA
v_call: TRBV30
j_call: TRBJ2-2
cdr3_aa: CAWSVGRGWELFF
cdr3_nt: TGTGCCTGGAGTGTTGGCAGGGGATGGGAGCTGTTTTTT

d_call: NA
clone_size: NA
v_call: TRBV27
j_call: TRBJ1-2
cdr3_aa: CASSPRQMSYGYTF
cdr3_nt: TGTGCCAGCAGTCCCCGACAGATGTCCTATGGCTACACCTTC

d_call: TRBD2
clone_size: NA
v_call: TRBV7-9
j_call: TRBJ2-2
cdr3_aa: CASSQGLARNTGELFF
cdr3_nt: TGTGCCAGCAGCCAGGGACTAGCGAGAAACACCGGGGAGCTGTTTTTT

d_call: NA
clone_size: NA
v_call: TRBV28
j_call: TRBJ2-2
cdr3_aa: CASSPLEGRYTGELFF
cdr3_nt: TGTGCCAGCAGCCCCCTGGAGGGGAGGTACACCGGGGAGCTGTTTTTT

d_call: TRBD1
clone_size: NA
v_call: TRBV28
j_call: TRBJ1-5
cdr3_aa: CASDRVNQPQHF
cdr3_nt: TGTGCCAGTGACAGGGTCAATCAGCCCCAGCATTTT

d_call: TRBD2
clone_size: NA
v_call: TRBV5-1
j_call: TRBJ2-1
cdr3_aa: CASSLNSGGSHNEQFF
cdr3_nt: TGCGCCAGCAGCTTGAATTCGGGCGGGAGTCACAATGAGCAGTTCTTC

d_call: NA
clone_size: NA
v_call: TRBV28
j_call: TRBJ2-5
cdr3_aa: CASSFPRWQGGQETQYF
cdr3_nt: TGTGCCAGCAGTTTCCCCAGGTGGCAGGGGGGCCAAGAGACCCAGTACTTC

d_call: TRBD2
clone_size: NA
v_call: TRBV7-8
j_call: TRBJ2-2
cdr3_aa: CASRELAGGTGELFF
cdr3_nt: TGTGCCAGCCGGGAACTAGCGGGAGGTACCGGGGAGCTGTTTTTT